Each of the 2 T cell receptor beta chains below was sequenced from the same sample in a study of shared clonotypes between healthy human individuals. Method: immunoSEQ multiplex PCR; TCRdb's copy keeps in-frame clones and lacks some. The table has 2 million to 2.5 million clones, about 90% seen once; the top ten hold 0.37%. Sequencing used naive CD4+ T cells from PBMCs. The subset was: CD45RA+ positively selected. The origin of the receptors is a man aged 18 to 30 in good health. Some clones in this sample may be carry-over from other donors' samples.

The count of this clone is one. The chain employs TRBV2 and TRBJ2-7; the D call may be TRBD1 or TRBD2 (6 bases each). V lost 4 bases and J 0 bases, leaving 16 bases between the germline ends. The CDR3 totals 16 residues. In germline, CDR1 is SNHLY, CDR2 FYNNEI. CDR3 bases: TGTGCCAGCAGTGCCGGAGGGGGGCTGCCCTCCTACGAGCAGTACTTC. Amino acid sequence: CASSAGGGLPSYEQYF.

The rearrangement links TRBV6-5 to TRBJ2-1; D is unresolved. CDR3 length: 11 residues. The germline V and J ends were trimmed by 9 bases and 6 bases, with 9 bases remaining between them. Germline V lookup: CDR1 MNHEY, CDR2 SVGAGI. The chain's CDR3 is CASADSNEQFF. The CDR3 nucleotides are TGTGCCAGTGCCGACTCCAATGAGCAGTTCTTC.